Following are 19 T cell receptor beta chains from one sample sequenced in a study of blood T cells in healthy people across ages. The use of a sample-barcoded 5' primer and a J-beta primer mix characterized a second PCR of roughly 6 to 11 cycles. TCRdb fed the 5' RACE reads into MiXCR, producing one record per CDR3 protein. The repertoire holds roughly 560,000 distinct CDR3 sequences, with around 24% as singletons. This sample also belongs to another study, concerning T cells of mothers and their children.

The sample comprised blood. These receptors were collected from a boy between 10 and 17 years old in good health.

This clonotype was counted between two and nine times. At one boundary the junction diverges from the germline segment, which might be a read error. This chain's CDR3 is CAGSQDHLTSGRAWFDQETQYF. The CDR3 DNA follows: TGTGCCGGCAGCCAAGACCACCTGACTAGCGGGAGGGCCTGGTTCGACCAAGAGACCCAGTACTTC. The V gene is TRBV14, the J gene TRBJ2-5; 14 bases are shared with TRBD2. CDR1 and CDR2 from the germline V gene are SGHDN and FVKESK. The CDR3 is made up of 22 amino acids.

This clonotype showed up just a few times. The chain combines TRBV27 with TRBJ2-7, with 8 nucleotides matching TRBD2. Germline-derived CDR1 and CDR2 are MNHEY and SMNVEV (reference sequence). The CDR3 runs 14 residues. V was pared by 5 bases and J by 3 bases, with 6 bases of the junction left unmatched. The CDR3 region is CASSPRGEGYEQYF. CDR3 bases: TGTGCCAGCAGTCCGCGGGGGGAAGGCTACGAGCAGTACTTC.

The chain recombines TRBV6-5 with TRBJ2-1; tentatively, D is TRBD2 (6 bases). Germline CDR1 and CDR2: MNHEY and SVGAGI. CDR3 length: 14 amino acids. Trimming took off 6 bases at V and 4 bases at J, with 13 bases between the two ends. This chain's CDR3 is CASRILADYNEQFF. In DNA form, the CDR3 reads TGTGCCAGCAGGATATTAGCGGATTACAATGAGCAGTTCTTC.

This clonotype was counted between two and nine times. J is TRBJ2-5 and V is TRBV27; 16 nucleotides agree with TRBD2. The V and J ends lost 5 bases and 7 bases, in that order; junction bases with no gene match: 4. The CDR3 extends over 15 amino acids. Germline CDR1 reads MNHEY; CDR2 reads SMNVEV (reference sequence). The DNA for the CDR3 is TGTGCCAGCAGTACGGGACTAGCGGGAGGGGGGACCCAGTACTTC. Encoded protein: CASSTGLAGGGTQYF.

This chain links TRBV20-1 with TRBJ2-1; D is possibly TRBD2 (6 bases). The V gene's germline CDR1 is DFQATT and CDR2 SNEGSKA (reference sequence). The CDR3 contains 13 residues. V was clipped by 5 bases and J by 8 bases, with 16 bases between them. The CDR3 bases are TGCAGTGCTGGACGGCCGGGGGTCCATGAGCAGTTCTTC. Its translation is CSAGRPGVHEQFF.

The genes are TRBV14 and TRBJ2-5; TRBD2 matches 8 bases. The J call could be wrong; TRBJ2-1 is a better fit for the DNA end. Germline V lookup: CDR1 SGHDN, CDR2 FVKESK. This CDR3 has 14 amino acids. The CDR3: CASSQVAGPNEQFF. CDR3 nucleotides: TGTGCCAGCAGCCAAGTAGCGGGACCCAATGAGCAGTTCTTC.

This clonotype was seen only a few times. The V and J genes are TRBV5-5 and TRBJ2-5; D is unresolved. The DNA end is a closer match to TRBJ2-1, so the J assignment may be wrong. Germline V gives CDR1 SGHKS, CDR2 YYEKEE (reference sequence). The CDR3 has 15 residues. In nucleotides, the CDR3 is TGTGCCAGCAGCTTGTCCCCCCCGCTCGACAATGAGCAGTTCTTC. Its translation is CASSLSPPLDNEQFF.

This clonotype showed up just a few times. This CDR3 is CASSWGRTAPNEQFF. The CDR3 DNA reads TGTGCCAGCAGCTGGGGGAGGACTGCTCCCAATGAGCAGTTCTTC. The chain joins TRBV7-2 to TRBJ2-1, with D possibly TRBD2 on 6 matching bases. CDR1 and CDR2 (germline): SGHTA, FQGNSA. The V and J ends lost 4 bases and 6 bases respectively, with 16 bases between them. The CDR3 sequence is 15 residues long. Using reference TRBV7-2 and TRBJ2-1 for the parts outside the CDR3, the full variable domain is GAGVSQSPSNKVTEKGKDVELRCDPISGHTALYWYRQSLGQGLEFLIYFQGNSAPDKSGLPSDRFSAERTGGSVSTLTIQRTQQEDSAVYLCASSWGRTAPNEQFFGPGTRLTVL.

This clonotype has just a few counts. The V and J genes are TRBV2 and TRBJ2-7; D call uncertain. The CDR3 contains 13 residues. The germline gives CDR1 SNHLY, CDR2 FYNNEI. V gave up 4 bases and J gave up 5 bases, with 12 bases separating them. This CDR3 is CASSALDGHEQYF. CDR3 coding DNA: TGTGCCAGCAGTGCCTTAGATGGCCACGAGCAGTACTTC.

CDR3 nucleotides: TGTGCCAGCAGTATGGGACAGTATTATGGCTACACCTTC. Protein product: CASSMGQYYGYTF. This chain uses TRBV2 with TRBJ1-2; TRBD1 matches 7 bases. Germline V lookup: CDR1 SNHLY, CDR2 FYNNEI. V shed 5 bases and J 5 bases; nucleotides not matched to a gene: 5. CDR3 length: 13 residues.

CDR3 loop: CASRGAGANVLTF. In nucleotides, the CDR3 is TGTGCCAGTAGGGGTGCTGGGGCCAACGTCCTGACTTTC. The V and J genes are TRBV28 and TRBJ2-6, with a weak D call TRBD1 (5 bases). V lost 9 bases and J 2 bases, leaving 8 bases between the germline ends. The CDR3 contains 13 residues. Germline lookup yields CDR1 MDHEN and CDR2 SYDVKM.

This clonotype was observed a few times. The rearrangement links TRBV6-6 to TRBJ2-7; D is uncertain. CDR3 length: 13 amino acids. The V gene's germline CDR1 is MNHNY and CDR2 SVGAGI (reference sequence). V was shortened by 4 bases and J by 4 bases, with 11 bases between the two germline ends. The CDR3 coding sequence is TGTGCCAGCAGTTCTGCCAGATTATACGAGCAGTACTTC. Its protein is CASSSARLYEQYF.

The J gene is TRBJ2-3, the V gene TRBV10-3, with a possible D match to TRBD1 (6 bases). The V end was cut by 3 bases, the J end by 0 bases, with 13 bases between. Germline CDR1 and CDR2: ENHRY and SYGVKD. This CDR3 contains 16 residues. The CDR3 DNA sequence: TGTGCCATCAGTGACCACGGGACACTGAGCACAGATACGCAGTATTTT. This gives the protein CAISDHGTLSTDTQYF.

This clonotype showed up just a few times. This sequence joins TRBV20-1 and TRBJ2-7; 10 bases fit TRBD2. The CDR3 extends over 16 amino acids. Per the germline V gene, CDR1 is DFQATT and CDR2 is SNEGSKA (reference sequence). V gave up 6 bases and J gave up 3 bases; unmatched junction bases: 14. The CDR3, as DNA: TGCAGTGCCAAATCATGGACTAGCGGACCAGTCTACGAGCAGTACTTC. Translation: CSAKSWTSGPVYEQYF.

This clonotype showed up just a few times. The chain joins TRBV20-1 to TRBJ2-1, with a tentative D call TRBD1 (5 bases). The J call is doubtful: the DNA matches TRBJ2-5 better. There are 11 residues in the CDR3. The germline CDR1 and CDR2 sequences are DFQATT and SNEGSKA (reference sequence). The CDR3 spells CSASAGETQYF. The CDR3 region has the DNA TGCAGTGCTAGCGCAGGGGAGACCCAGTACTTC.

This clonotype was seen only a few times. CDR3 sequence: CASSLYRGRTKNIQYF. CDR3 sequence (DNA): TGTGCCAGCAGCTTGTATAGGGGGCGAACCAAAAACATTCAGTACTTC. The V gene is TRBV5-8, the J gene TRBJ2-4; 7 positions match TRBD1. V shed 1 base, J shed 2 bases, and the junction held 6 bases outside the gene matches. This CDR3 is built from 16 residues. Germline CDR1 is SGHTS and CDR2 is YDEGEE.

Notes on this clonotype: An end of the junction differs from the germline gene, which may be a read error. V is TRBV25-1 and J is TRBJ2-1; D call uncertain. The germline CDR1 and CDR2 sequences are MGHDK and SYGVNS. CDR3 length equals 15 residues. The CDR3 region is CASSEFGINNNEQFF. The CDR3 DNA sequence: TGTGCCAGCAGCGAATTTGGGATTAACAACAATGAGCAGTTCTTC. Together with reference TRBV25-1 and TRBJ2-1, the CDR3 gives the full variable domain: EADIYQTPRYLVIGTGKKITLECSQTMGHDKMYWYQQDPGMELHLIHYSYGVNSTEKGDLSSESTVSRIRTEHFPLTLESARPSHTSQYLCASSEFGINNNEQFFGPGTRLTVL.

The chain uses TRBV27 and TRBJ1-2, with D maybe TRBD1 (5 bases). CDR1 is MNHEY and CDR2 is SMNVEV in the germline V gene (reference sequence). V shed 3 bases and J shed 2 bases, with 10 bases lying between them. The CDR3 sequence is 14 residues long. The CDR3 DNA follows: TGTGCCAGCAGTTTCGGAGGGGAAAACTATGGCTACACCTTC. Translated, it gives CASSFGGENYGYTF.

The chain combines TRBV20-1 with TRBJ1-1; D is uncertain. This CDR3 is built from 11 residues. The germline V gene encodes CDR1 DFQATT and CDR2 SNEGSKA (reference sequence). Written as DNA, the CDR3 is TGCAGCGTACCGGTGAACACTGAAGCTTTCTTT. Its translation: CSVPVNTEAFF.